Below, 16 T cell receptor beta chains from the same sample are listed, as sequenced in a study of post-analysis software for immune sequencing data. Study-wide results and caveats: Relative to controls, patients had 5 or 6 TRBV segments at higher frequency, with TRBV5-6, TRBV5-1 and TRBV20-1 among these.

The TCR beta cDNA libraries carried unique molecular identifiers. TCRdb reprocessed the PCR reads via MiXCR and lists one record per CDR3 protein. The data show more than 500,000 distinct CDR3 sequences, roughly 34% seen once. The antigens of these receptors remain unknown. The specimen was blood. The receptors were sampled from a girl aged 2-17 years with multiple sclerosis.

The CDR3 bases are TGTGCCAGCAGCTTATTGGCAGGAGCCACCGGGGAGCTGTTTTTT. It codes for CASSLLAGATGELFF. J is TRBJ2-2 and V is TRBV7-2; D unresolved. Trimming stripped 2 bases from V and 4 bases from J, with 11 bases between. From germline, CDR1 is SGHTA and CDR2 FQGNSA. The CDR3 spans 15 residues.

This clonotype was counted between two and nine times. This rearrangement joins TRBV5-1 to TRBJ2-6; D perhaps matches TRBD2 (5 bases). CDR3 length: 17 amino acids. Trimming pared 4 bases from V and 0 bases from J, leaving 14 bases between. Per germline, CDR1 SGHRS and CDR2 YFSETQ. For the CDR3, the DNA is TGCGCCAGCAGCCTTAACCTGGGAGCCTCTGGGGCCAACGTCCTGACTTTC. This sequence encodes CASSLNLGASGANVLTF.

In this sample, this clonotype turned up a few times. The V gene is TRBV5-5, the J gene TRBJ2-7, with 10 bases identical to TRBD1. CDR1 is SGHKS, CDR2 YYEKEE, per germline (reference sequence). V lost 4 bases, J lost 3 bases, and 10 bases stayed unmatched. CDR3 length: 16 amino acids. This chain's CDR3 is CASSLAGTGALYEQYF. The CDR3 nucleotides are TGTGCCAGCAGCCTAGCCGGGACAGGGGCCCTCTACGAGCAGTACTTC.

This clonotype is a singleton in its sample. The V gene is TRBV29-1, the J gene TRBJ1-5; perhaps TRBD1 as D (5 bases). In germline, CDR1 is SQVTM, CDR2 ANQGSEA. V was clipped by 6 bases and J by 7 bases, with 16 bases between them. CDR3 length: 13 amino acids. DNA for the CDR3: TGCAGCGTCATGGGAGGGGTGGGACAGCCCCAGCATTTT. Translation: CSVMGGVGQPQHF.

This clonotype was counted at least ten times. The junction shows a germline mismatch at one end, possibly a read error. Here the CDR3 DNA reads TGTGCCAGCAGCTTGGAGGGTGCAGATACGCAGTATTTT. Residues: CASSLEGADTQYF. The chain couples TRBV5-1 to TRBJ2-3, with D tentatively TRBD2 (6 bases). Germline assignment: CDR1 SGHRS and CDR2 YFSETQ. This CDR3 comprises 13 residues. The complete variable domain, with remaining parts taken from reference TRBV5-1 and TRBJ2-3, reads KAGVTQTPRYLIKTRGQQVTLSCSPISGHRSVSWYQQTPGQGLQFLFEYFSETQRNKGNFPGRFSGRQFSNSRSEMNVSTLELGDSALYLCASSLEGADTQYFGPGTRLTVL.

This chain uses TRBV20-1 with TRBJ1-1; no clear D. With 0 bases removed from V and 1 base from J, the gap between germline ends came to 21 bases. The CDR3 loop spans 18 amino acids. CDR1 is DFQATT and CDR2 is SNEGSKA in the germline V gene (reference sequence). DNA of the CDR3: TGCAGTGCTAGAGATTTGATGGGAGGGTCACCCGAGAACACTGAAGCTTTCTTT. This codes for CSARDLMGGSPENTEAFF.

This CDR3 is CASSLRGTNQPQHF. CDR3 sequence (DNA): TGTGCCAGCAGCCTCAGGGGAACCAATCAGCCCCAGCATTTT. The rearrangement uses TRBV6-6 and TRBJ1-5; D is perhaps TRBD1 (6 bases). The CDR3 contains 14 residues. The germline gives CDR1 MNHNY, CDR2 SVGAGI (reference sequence). V was cut by 6 bases and J by 3 bases, with 12 bases left in between.

This clonotype was recorded a few times. V gene TRBV6-5 combines with J gene TRBJ1-2, with 8 bases matching TRBD1. The length of the CDR3 is 18 residues. Per germline, CDR1 MNHEY and CDR2 SVGAGI. Germline trimming cut 2 bases from V and 0 bases from J; bases unmatched to any gene: 11. DNA for the CDR3: TGTGCCAGCAGTTACCGAGCGGCAGGGGGCATCCCTAACTATGGCTACACCTTC. Translating gives CASSYRAAGGIPNYGYTF.

The V and J genes are TRBV7-2 and TRBJ2-3, with 9 bases fitting TRBD2. Germline values: CDR1 SGHTA, CDR2 FQGNSA. J gave up 4 bases and V 1 base, and 3 bases lay outside the gene matches. The CDR3 consists of 15 residues. CDR3 residues: CASSLDAGGSDTQYF. CDR3 sequence (DNA): TGTGCCAGCAGCTTAGATGCGGGGGGGTCAGATACGCAGTATTTT.

This chain connects TRBV6-5 to TRBJ1-4, with no clear D. V shed 5 bases and J shed 7 bases, with 14 bases lying between them. Germline CDR1 MNHEY, CDR2 SVGAGI. The CDR3 extends over 14 amino acids. CDR3: CASSPDSAGEKLFF. CDR3 coding DNA: TGTGCCAGCAGTCCCGACTCAGCCGGTGAAAAACTGTTTTTT.

This clonotype was seen many times. The chain couples TRBV4-1 to TRBJ2-3, with 11 nucleotides matching TRBD1. Germline CDR1 reads MGHRA; CDR2 reads YSYEKL. V trimming: 4 bases; J trimming: 5 bases; junction bases outside the gene matches: 8. The CDR3 consists of 16 residues. CDR3 coding DNA: TGCGCCAGCAGCCCGATGGACAGGGGGCGCGTAGATACGCAGTATTTT. This codes for CASSPMDRGRVDTQYF.

The chain uses TRBV27 and TRBJ2-1, with TRBD2 identical over 9 bases. Germline values: CDR1 MNHEY, CDR2 SMNVEV (reference sequence). The V and J ends lost 6 bases and 10 bases, in that order; junction bases with no gene match: 7. The CDR3 consists of 13 residues. The CDR3 here is CASRTSGGREQFF. CDR3 DNA sequence: TGTGCCAGCAGGACTAGCGGTGGCAGGGAGCAGTTCTTC.

This clonotype was observed a handful of times. This chain connects TRBV18 to TRBJ2-1, with a tentative D call TRBD1 (5 bases). Germline CDR1 reads KGHSH; CDR2 reads LQKENI. V lost 3 bases and J lost 4, with 13 bases in between. The CDR3 covers 15 residues. The chain's CDR3 is CASSPLTTAYNEQFF. CDR3 DNA sequence: TGTGCCAGCTCACCGCTTACGACAGCTTACAATGAGCAGTTCTTC.

V is TRBV14 and J is TRBJ2-5; 8 bases agree with TRBD2. The CDR3 has 16 residues. Germline-derived CDR1 and CDR2 are SGHDN and FVKESK. Trimming took 2 bases from V and 2 from J; bases not matched to a gene: 7. This CDR3 reads CASSQKRGKVQETQYF. In DNA, the CDR3 is TGTGCCAGCAGCCAAAAGCGGGGGAAAGTTCAAGAGACCCAGTACTTC. Full variable domain (outside the CDR3, taken from reference TRBV14 and TRBJ2-5): EAGVTQFPSHSVIEKGQTVTLRCDPISGHDNLYWYRRVMGKEIKFLLHFVKESKQDESGMPNNRFLAERTGGTYSTLKVQPAELEDSGVYFCASSQKRGKVQETQYFGPGTRLLVL.

The V call is TRBV2, the J call TRBJ2-2; 8 nucleotides line up with TRBD1. The CDR3 extends over 14 amino acids. V was pared by 4 bases and J by 6 bases, with 4 bases of the junction left unmatched. Germline CDR1 SNHLY, CDR2 FYNNEI. CDR3 nucleotide sequence: TGTGCCAGCAGTGGGACAGGGTCGTCCGGGGAGCTGTTTTTT. Translating gives CASSGTGSSGELFF.

This clonotype was recorded a few times. The chain is built from TRBV21-1 and TRBJ2-3. TRBV21-1 is a listed pseudogene. This CDR3 is 16 amino acids long. The CDR3 bases are TGTGCCAGCAGCATGGAACAGAGAAAGGGCACAGATACGCAGTATTTT. The encoded protein is CASSMEQRKGTDTQYF.